This passage covers 22 T cell receptor beta chains from one sample sequenced in a study of cytomegalovirus exposure and HLA in healthy donors (dated by TCRdb to the late 2010s). The library was made by the immunoSEQ multiplex PCR assay. A mixture of 60 forward primers for TCR Vbeta segments and 13 reverse primers for TCR Jbeta segments was used in the multiplex PCR. In TCRdb, the immuneACCESS table is reduced to in-frame sequences with V and J assigned. These tables do not hold every clone; where another copy was compared, an unresolved V gene accounts for under half, and the others remain unexplained. The sample records approximately 130,000 clones, about four fifths of which are singletons. The leading ten clones occupy under 3.5% of the sample. The sequencing sample was made of PBMCs. Source of these receptors: a man aged 25-45 years in good health and CMV-seronegative.

V gene TRBV7-9 combines with J gene TRBJ1-3; a weak D match, TRBD1 (5 bases). Deletions cut 4 bases from V and 1 base from J, with 11 bases between. The germline V gene encodes CDR1 SEHNR and CDR2 FQNEAQ (reference sequence). This CDR3 has 15 amino acids. CDR3 DNA: TGTGCCAGCAGCTCCAACAGGCGATCTGGAAACACCATATATTTT. This gives the protein CASSSNRRSGNTIYF.

The rearrangement links TRBV11-2 to TRBJ2-7; tentative D call: TRBD2 (5 bases). Deletions cut 3 bases from V and 5 bases from J, with 8 bases between. In germline, CDR1 is SGHAT, CDR2 FQNNGV. The CDR3 sequence is 12 residues long. In nucleotides, the CDR3 is TGTGCCAGCAGCTTCAGGAGGAACGAGCAGTACTTC. This sequence encodes CASSFRRNEQYF.

The rearrangement uses TRBV2 and TRBJ1-6; D perhaps matches TRBD1 (6 bases). This CDR3 spans 13 amino acids. Trimming took 7 bases from V and 5 from J, leaving 9 bases between them. Germline V gene sequence: CDR1 SNHLY, CDR2 FYNNEI. The CDR3 is CASTQGHNSPLHF. Written as DNA, the CDR3 is TGTGCCAGCACTCAGGGGCATAATTCACCCCTCCACTTT.

The chain links TRBV9 to TRBJ1-2; 7 bases fit TRBD1. This CDR3 comprises 15 residues. CDR1 is SGDLS, CDR2 YYNGEE, per germline. The V gene end was trimmed by 3 bases and the J gene end by 3 bases; junction bases not matched to a gene: 8. The CDR3 here is CASSETGQNHYGYTF. Here the CDR3 DNA reads TGTGCCAGCAGCGAGACGGGACAGAACCACTATGGCTACACCTTC.

The chain joins TRBV28 to TRBJ1-3; D is undetermined. Germline V gene lookup returns CDR1 MDHEN and CDR2 SYDVKM. V gave up 6 bases and J gave up 0 bases, with 12 bases separating them. This CDR3 is built from 15 residues. CDR3 amino acids: CASSPGILSGNTIYF. For the CDR3, the DNA is TGTGCCAGCAGCCCGGGGATCCTCTCTGGAAACACCATATATTTT.

J is TRBJ2-7 and V is TRBV4-1, with 12 bases that match TRBD2. The trim removed 4 bases at V and 6 bases at J, leaving 10 bases unmatched. The CDR3 is made up of 16 amino acids. The germline CDR1 and CDR2 sequences are MGHRA and YSYEKL. The CDR3 loop reads CASSLSTSGGTCEQYF. The CDR3 bases are TGCGCCAGCAGCCTCTCAACTAGCGGGGGGACCTGCGAGCAGTACTTC.

This clone turned up a few times. The rearrangement uses TRBV5-1 and TRBJ2-1, with D possibly being TRBD2 (5 bases). From germline, CDR1 is SGHRS and CDR2 YFSETQ. The CDR3 consists of 14 residues. Deletions cut 3 bases from V and 8 bases from J, with 15 bases between. DNA for the CDR3: TGCGCCAGCAGCTCCCAAGCTAGCACCGATGAGCAGTTCTTC. Translating it yields CASSSQASTDEQFF.

This chain connects TRBV7-9 to TRBJ1-1, with D tentatively TRBD1 (5 bases). Per the germline V gene, CDR1 is SEHNR and CDR2 is FQNEAQ (reference sequence). With 3 bases removed from V and 4 bases from J, the gap between germline ends came to 12 bases. The CDR3 has 14 residues. The CDR3 coding sequence is TGTGCCAGCAGCTTCGGGGGTGCAGGCACTGAAGCTTTCTTT. Encoded protein: CASSFGGAGTEAFF.

The V call is TRBV7-9, the J call TRBJ1-4, with D perhaps TRBD1 (5 bases). With 5 bases removed from V and 0 bases from J, the gap between germline ends came to 13 bases. This CDR3 is built from 16 residues. Per germline, CDR1 SEHNR and CDR2 FQNEAQ (reference sequence). The CDR3 bases are TGTGCCAGCAGCCAGCCCAAGGGGACAACTAATGAAAAACTGTTTTTT. Translation: CASSQPKGTTNEKLFF.

The chain is built from TRBV4-3 and TRBJ1-5, with 7 bases aligning to TRBD1. The germline gives CDR1 LGHNA, CDR2 YSLEER. The CDR3 runs 15 residues. J was trimmed by 5 bases and V by 1 base; bases with no gene match: 5. CDR3 in DNA: TGCGCCAGCAGCCAAGGGGGGCAGGGGGATCAGCCCCAGCATTTT. Translation gives CASSQGGQGDQPQHF.

J is TRBJ1-5 and V is TRBV15; TRBD1 is a possible D gene (6 bases). V was cut by 0 bases and J by 3 bases, with 12 bases left in between. The CDR3 is made up of 16 amino acids. Germline V gene lookup returns CDR1 LNHNV and CDR2 YYDKDF (reference sequence). CDR3 residues: CATSREVRGTNQPQHF. The CDR3 coding sequence is TGTGCCACCAGCAGAGAGGTCAGGGGAACCAATCAGCCCCAGCATTTT. The full variable domain, in which reference TRBV15 and TRBJ1-5 provide the parts outside the CDR3, is DAMVIQNPRYQVTQFGKPVTLSCSQTLNHNVMYWYQQKSSQAPKLLFHYYDKDFNNEADTPDNFQSRRPNTSFCFLDIRSPGLGDTAMYLCATSREVRGTNQPQHFGDGTRLSIL.

In this sample, this clone turned up once. The gene calls are TRBV5-4 and TRBJ2-4, with 7 positions matching TRBD2. With V trimmed by 2 bases and J by 8 bases, 7 bases remained unmatched. The CDR3 runs to 14 residues. Germline CDR1 is SGHNT and CDR2 is YYREEE (reference sequence). The CDR3 DNA sequence: TGTGCCAGCAGCTTTGGCGGGAGTTATGACATTCAGTACTTC. Translation: CASSFGGSYDIQYF.

The chain has TRBV5-8 and TRBJ1-5; D gene uncertain. The germline V and J ends were trimmed by 4 bases and 2 bases, with 16 bases remaining between them. The CDR3 extends over 16 amino acids. Germline loops: CDR1 SGHTS, CDR2 YDEGEE. CDR3 DNA: TGTGCCAGCAGCCGAATCATGGGAGTTGGCAATCAGCCCCAGCATTTT. It yields the protein CASSRIMGVGNQPQHF.

A single count supports this clone. This chain links TRBV6-5 with TRBJ2-1; the match to TRBD2 covers 11 bases. This CDR3 has 16 residues. Trimming cost V 4 bases and J 2 bases; bases outside gene matches: 4. Per germline, CDR1 MNHEY and CDR2 SVGAGI. The CDR3 DNA reads as TGTGCCAGCAGTTTAACTAGCGGGGGTACCTACAATGAGCAGTTCTTC. This sequence encodes CASSLTSGGTYNEQFF.

This chain uses TRBV7-2 with TRBJ2-7; maybe TRBD2 (5 bases). The germline CDR1 and CDR2 sequences are SGHTA and FQGNSA. Trimming shortened V by 0 bases and J by 2 bases, and 14 bases separated the two germline ends. This CDR3 spans 16 amino acids. The CDR3 protein is CASSLAPLAVPYEQYF. CDR3 nucleotides: TGTGCCAGCAGCTTAGCGCCCCTAGCAGTCCCCTACGAGCAGTACTTC.

J is TRBJ2-1 and V is TRBV4-1, with a tentative D call TRBD1 (6 bases). CDR3 length equals 14 residues. Trimming took 2 bases from V and 4 from J, leaving 9 bases between them. CDR1 and CDR2 from the germline V gene are MGHRA and YSYEKL. In nucleotides, the CDR3 is TGCGCCAGCAGCCAAATCGGACAGTACAATGAGCAGTTCTTC. Translating gives CASSQIGQYNEQFF.

V usage is TRBV20-1 and J usage is TRBJ2-7, with D perhaps matching TRBD2 (6 bases). CDR1 DFQATT and CDR2 SNEGSKA come from the germline V gene (reference sequence). The CDR3 is 10 residues long. Deletions cut 6 bases from V and 6 bases from J, with 9 bases between. The CDR3 coding sequence is TGCAGTGCCTGGGGGGTCGAGCAGTACTTC. This translates into CSAWGVEQYF.

This chain joins TRBV5-8 and TRBJ2-5, with 7 positions matching TRBD2. CDR1 is SGHTS and CDR2 is YDEGEE in the germline V gene. V lost 4 bases, J lost 0 bases, and 6 bases stayed unmatched. The CDR3 is 15 residues long. The CDR3 DNA is TGTGCCAGCAGCGACGCGCGGGAGTACCAAGAGACCCAGTACTTC. Its protein product is CASSDAREYQETQYF.

The chain links TRBV29-1 to TRBJ2-3; TRBD2 matches 9 bases. After removal of 3 bases from V and 4 bases from J, the junction contained 2 bases not matched to a gene. CDR3 length: 13 residues. The germline CDR1 and CDR2 sequences are SQVTM and ANQGSEA. In DNA form, the CDR3 reads TGCAGCGTTGAGGGCGGGGGGGCAGATACGCAGTATTTT. This translates into CSVEGGGADTQYF.

The rearrangement links TRBV29-1 to TRBJ2-5; TRBD2 matches 9 bases. This CDR3 comprises 14 residues. Germline V gene sequence: CDR1 SQVTM, CDR2 ANQGSEA. The V segment lost 4 bases and the J segment 1 base; nucleotides outside the gene matches: 4. The CDR3 nucleotides read TGCAGCGTTGCGACTAGCGGATCCCAAGAGACCCAGTACTTC. Translated, it gives CSVATSGSQETQYF.

V gene TRBV30 combines with J gene TRBJ2-5; D not certain. V lost 1 base and J lost 4, with 7 bases in between. The CDR3 is made up of 12 amino acids. Per the germline V gene, CDR1 is GTSNPN and CDR2 is SVGIG (reference sequence). CDR3 region: CAWSGSPETQYF. CDR3 coding DNA: TGTGCCTGGAGTGGCAGTCCAGAGACCCAGTACTTC.

This clone turned up a few times. The genes are TRBV7-9 and TRBJ2-6; the D gene is possibly TRBD2 (5 bases). The CDR3 is made up of 15 amino acids. Trimming shortened V by 5 bases and J by 2 bases, and 10 bases separated the two germline ends. The germline V gene has CDR1 SEHNR and CDR2 FQNEAQ (reference sequence). Written as DNA, the CDR3 is TGTGCCAGCAGCCGCCCCGGGGCTGGGGCCAACGTCCTGACTTTC. Translating it yields CASSRPGAGANVLTF.